This T cell receptor (beta chain) was profiled in a study of a mutant IDH1 vaccine in newly diagnosed glioma. Study summary: First vaccine doses came 4-6 weeks after radiotherapy alone, or with temozolomide cycles. Study-wide findings and caveats: Variations in leading peripheral T cell clonotypes appeared to have no connection with pseudoprogression.

This CDR3 has 14 amino acids. Trimming shortened V by 5 bases and J by 4 bases, and 14 bases separated the two germline ends. Germline loops: CDR1 SGHTA, CDR2 FQGNSA. Notes on this clone: What it binds is not known.

Repertoires were generated with immunoSEQ multiplex PCR, while TCRdb's copy carries only in-frame clones and drops some. The sample lists approximately 56,000 clones, 75% occurring once. The time point here: week 47, end of study. Each dose delivered 300 ug of mutant IDH1 20-mer peptide subcutaneously with imiquimod. All eight of the vaccinations patients received fell in weeks 1, 3, 5, 7, 11, 15, 19 and 23. This receptor was obtained from a man in his fifties or sixties with glioma. The sequencing here drew on PBMCs, taken from a glioma patient whose treatment included an IDH1 peptide vaccine. The rearrangement links TRBV7-2 to TRBJ1-1, with D possibly matching TRBD1 (5 bases). The CDR3 spells CASSPTGRGTEAFF. The CDR3 coding sequence is TGTGCCAGCAGCCCTACAGGAAGGGGCACTGAAGCTTTCTTT. The whole variable domain, filled in from reference TRBV7-2 and TRBJ1-1, reads GAGVSQSPSNKVTEKGKDVELRCDPISGHTALYWYRQSLGQGLEFLIYFQGNSAPDKSGLPSDRFSAERTGGSVSTLTIQRTQQEDSAVYLCASSPTGRGTEAFFGQGTRLTVV.